Presented here are 24 T cell receptor beta chains from one specimen sequenced in a study of blood T cell repertoires in COVID-19. Profiled with immunoSEQ multiplex PCR; TCRdb holds only in-frame clones, not every one. Of hundreds of thousands of clones listed, 83% are singletons. Sequenced input: peripheral blood. The receptors were gathered from a woman in her 30s with COVID-19, enrolled during active disease.

This chain connects TRBV27 to TRBJ2-6; 9 nucleotides agree with TRBD1. The CDR3 sequence is 17 residues long. V dropped 4 bases and J dropped 0; count of bases not matched to a gene: 4. The germline CDR1 and CDR2 sequences are MNHEY and SMNVEV (reference sequence). The chain's CDR3 is CASSSDRGNSGANVLTF. The CDR3 nucleotides are TGTGCCAGCAGTTCCGACAGGGGGAACTCTGGGGCCAACGTCCTGACTTTC.

The J gene is TRBJ1-5, the V gene TRBV7-2; 9 bases agree with TRBD1. The V gene end was trimmed by 5 bases and the J gene end by 4 bases; junction bases not matched to a gene: 6. The CDR3 is made up of 15 amino acids. Germline V CDR1 and CDR2: SGHTA, FQGNSA. CDR3: CASSTRQGGNQPQHF. The CDR3, as DNA: TGTGCCAGCAGCACCAGACAGGGGGGGAATCAGCCCCAGCATTTT.

V is TRBV5-1 and J is TRBJ2-5; TRBD1 matches 8 bases. V dropped 4 bases and J dropped 4; count of bases not matched to a gene: 3. Germline V CDR1 and CDR2: SGHRS, YFSETQ. CDR3 length: 13 residues. CDR3 loop: CASSAGTGETQYF. CDR3 in DNA: TGCGCCAGCAGCGCCGGGACAGGAGAGACCCAGTACTTC.

The chain carries TRBV28 and TRBJ2-1; D perhaps matches TRBD2 (5 bases). The CDR3 runs 15 residues. Germline V gene data show CDR1 as MDHEN and CDR2 as SYDVKM. Trimming stripped 5 bases from V and 7 bases from J, with 18 bases between. This CDR3 reads CASSTPLPGRNEQFF. The CDR3 DNA reads TGTGCCAGCAGTACCCCCCTGCCGGGAAGGAATGAGCAGTTCTTC.

The count of this clone is one. This chain links TRBV27 with TRBJ2-7; 10 positions agree with TRBD1. This CDR3 has 15 amino acids. The V gene end was trimmed by 5 bases and the J gene end by 5 bases; junction bases not matched to a gene: 9. Germline-derived CDR1 and CDR2 are MNHEY and SMNVEV (reference sequence). Here the CDR3 DNA reads TGTGCCAGCAGTAAGGGACAGGGGCGAAGAGACGAGCAGTACTTC. Translation gives CASSKGQGRRDEQYF.

This clone was counted at least ten times. The CDR3 is CASSPFQTSGGAKNIQYF. CDR3 DNA: TGTGCCAGCTCACCATTCCAAACTAGCGGGGGGGCCAAAAACATTCAGTACTTC. The chain combines TRBV18 with TRBJ2-4, with TRBD2 identical over 12 bases. The CDR3 runs 18 residues. J lost 1 base, V lost 2 bases, and 6 bases had no gene match. The germline gives CDR1 KGHSH, CDR2 LQKENI.

The chain recombines TRBV5-6 with TRBJ2-7; a possible D gene is TRBD2 (5 bases). The germline gives CDR1 SGHDT, CDR2 YYEEEE. Trimming shortened V by 7 bases and J by 1 base, and 12 bases separated the two germline ends. This CDR3 region has 13 residues. CDR3 sequence (DNA): TGTGCCAGCTCTTCGGGGATGTCCTACGAGCAGTACTTC. Encoded protein: CASSSGMSYEQYF.

The CDR3 sequence is CASSQERRGGGSYGYTF. CDR3 nucleotide sequence: TGTGCCAGCAGCCAAGAACGGAGGGGCGGGGGGTCCTATGGCTACACCTTC. This chain joins TRBV4-2 and TRBJ1-2, with D perhaps TRBD1 (5 bases). Between the trimmed V and J ends, which lost 0 bases and 4 bases, there was a span of 18 bases. Germline CDR1 is LGHNA and CDR2 is YNFKEQ. The length of the CDR3 is 17 residues.

The rearrangement joins TRBV7-9 to TRBJ2-1, with D perhaps matching TRBD2 (6 bases). The V end was cut by 1 base, the J end by 5 bases, with 15 bases between. Germline V lookup: CDR1 SEHNR, CDR2 FQNEAQ (reference sequence). The CDR3 loop spans 16 amino acids. CDR3 in amino acids: CASSLESGGEDNEQFF. CDR3 nucleotide sequence: TGTGCCAGCAGCTTAGAATCCGGGGGAGAGGACAATGAGCAGTTCTTC.

V gene TRBV2 combines with J gene TRBJ2-2; TRBD2 agrees at 8 bases. Losses at the gene ends were 2 bases for V and 3 bases for J; bases not matched to a gene: 5. Germline lookup yields CDR1 SNHLY and CDR2 FYNNEI. The CDR3 contains 16 residues. Here the CDR3 reads CASSERGGRHTGELFF. The CDR3, as DNA: TGTGCCAGCAGTGAACGCGGGGGGCGCCACACCGGGGAGCTGTTTTTT. The full variable domain, its missing parts supplied by reference TRBV2 and TRBJ2-2, is EPEVTQTPSHQVTQMGQEVILRCVPISNHLYFYWYRQILGQKVEFLVSFYNNEISEKSEIFDDQFSVERPDGSNFTLKIRSTKLEDSAMYFCASSERGGRHTGELFFGEGSRLTVL.

This chain links TRBV5-6 with TRBJ2-5, with 8 bases fitting TRBD2. In germline, CDR1 is SGHDT, CDR2 YYEEEE. The CDR3 is made up of 14 amino acids. J lost 4 bases, V lost 1 base, and 3 bases had no gene match. The CDR3 nucleotides are TGTGCCAGCAGCTTGTCCCTAGCGGGAGAGACCCAGTACTTC. Translation: CASSLSLAGETQYF.

In this sample, this clone turned up a few times. The V and J genes are TRBV6-4 and TRBJ2-7; TRBD2 is a possible D gene (6 bases). The germline V gene has CDR1 MRHNA and CDR2 SNTAGT. CDR3 size: 14 residues. V was shortened by 5 bases and J by 0 bases, with 11 bases between the two germline ends. The CDR3 region has the DNA TGTGCCAGCAGTCGGGACTTCCCCTCCTACGAGCAGTACTTC. It yields the protein CASSRDFPSYEQYF.

V is TRBV27 and J is TRBJ1-5, with 8 bases fitting TRBD1. This CDR3 contains 16 residues. V shed 5 bases, J shed 3 bases, and the junction held 9 bases outside the gene matches. Germline values: CDR1 MNHEY, CDR2 SMNVEV (reference sequence). The DNA for the CDR3 is TGTGCCAGCAGTCCAAGGACAGGGAGCCCCAATCAGCCCCAGCATTTT. Translation gives CASSPRTGSPNQPQHF.

V and J are TRBV28 and TRBJ1-2; 8 bases line up with TRBD1. V shed 3 bases, J shed 7 bases, and the junction held 13 bases outside the gene matches. This CDR3 comprises 16 residues. Per germline, CDR1 MDHEN and CDR2 SYDVKM. CDR3 DNA sequence: TGTGCCAGCAGTTTGGAGGTGACAGGGGTCTGGGGTGGCTACACCTTC. It yields the protein CASSLEVTGVWGGYTF.

This sequence joins TRBV25-1 and TRBJ1-4; D may be TRBD1 (6 bases). Germline V CDR1 and CDR2: MGHDK, SYGVNS. Trimming took 4 bases from V and 8 from J, leaving 11 bases between them. There are 13 residues in the CDR3. DNA for the CDR3: TGTGCCAGCAGTGTACAGGGCCGGGAAAAACTGTTTTTT. Translating gives CASSVQGREKLFF.

CDR3 sequence: CASSLALSGWGYTF. The DNA for the CDR3 is TGTGCCAGCAGCTTGGCTTTGAGTGGTTGGGGCTACACCTTC. The V gene is TRBV5-4, the J gene TRBJ1-2; D is uncertain. V was pared by 0 bases and J by 8 bases, with 14 bases between. The CDR3 covers 14 residues. The germline V gene has CDR1 SGHNT and CDR2 YYREEE (reference sequence).

The CDR3 loop is CASSRDRTLSGNTIYF. The CDR3 DNA reads as TGTGCCAGCAGCCGGGACAGAACTCTCTCTGGAAACACCATATATTTT. V gene TRBV5-4 combines with J gene TRBJ1-3, with 7 bases that match TRBD1. V lost 4 bases to trimming and J lost 0 bases; unmatched junction nucleotides: 7. The CDR3 has 16 residues. Germline CDR1 and CDR2: SGHNT and YYREEE (reference sequence).

The V and J genes are TRBV6-6 and TRBJ1-1, with D tentatively TRBD1 (6 bases). The CDR3 length is 15 residues. With 2 bases removed from V and 5 bases from J, the gap between germline ends came to 15 bases. CDR1 is MNHNY, CDR2 SVGAGI, per germline (reference sequence). The CDR3, as DNA: TGTGCCAGCAGTTACATGGGGGGGCGATGGACTGAAGCTTTCTTT. This translates into CASSYMGGRWTEAFF.

This sequence joins TRBV2 and TRBJ1-4; weak D call: TRBD1 (6 bases). The CDR3 has 13 amino acids. CDR1 is SNHLY, CDR2 FYNNEI, per germline. Trimming left V 4 bases short and J 7 bases short, with 10 bases between. In nucleotides, the CDR3 is TGTGCCAGCAGTGGAGGGGGTGGTGAAAAACTGTTTTTT. Amino acids: CASSGGGGEKLFF.

The chain uses TRBV2 and TRBJ1-1, with D perhaps matching TRBD1 (5 bases). The V gene's germline CDR1 is SNHLY and CDR2 FYNNEI. CDR3 length: 13 amino acids. V dropped 6 bases and J dropped 8 bases, with 16 bases sitting between them. This CDR3 reads CASRISTGGEAFF. The DNA of the CDR3 is TGTGCCAGCAGAATCTCGACGGGGGGAGAAGCTTTCTTT.

A few counts support this clone. The chain is built from TRBV19 and TRBJ1-5; 9 bases agree with TRBD1. V was clipped by 1 base and J by 4 bases; unmatched bases: 5. The CDR3 has 16 residues. Per the germline V gene, CDR1 is LNHDA and CDR2 is SQIVND (reference sequence). The CDR3 DNA reads as TGTGCCAGTAGTATAGTTCTCGGACAGGGGAATCAGCCCCAGCATTTT. Protein: CASSIVLGQGNQPQHF.

The rearrangement links TRBV6-6 to TRBJ1-5; 9 bases line up with TRBD1. The CDR3 consists of 16 residues. CDR1 and CDR2 (germline): MNHNY, SVGAGI (reference sequence). The V segment lost 2 bases and the J segment 3 bases; nucleotides outside the gene matches: 5. This CDR3 is CASSYVGQGFNQPQHF. The CDR3, as DNA: TGTGCCAGCAGTTACGTGGGACAGGGATTCAATCAGCCCCAGCATTTT.

The V gene is TRBV29-1, the J gene TRBJ1-4, with D tentatively TRBD1 (6 bases). CDR3 length: 13 amino acids. Germline assignment: CDR1 SQVTM and CDR2 ANQGSEA. V was shortened by 3 bases and J by 7 bases, with 12 bases between the two germline ends. This CDR3 is CSVEKGVGEKLFF. DNA of the CDR3: TGCAGCGTTGAGAAGGGGGTCGGTGAAAAACTGTTTTTT.

V and J are TRBV7-9 and TRBJ2-2, with 10 bases fitting TRBD2. V lost 7 bases, J lost 2 bases, and 10 bases stayed unmatched. From germline, CDR1 is SEHNR and CDR2 FQNEAQ (reference sequence). CDR3 length: 17 amino acids. The CDR3 coding sequence is TGTGCCAGCACTGGAGGTAGCGGGAGGCCCAACACCGGGGAGCTGTTTTTT. Its translation: CASTGGSGRPNTGELFF.